The T cell receptor beta chain described here comes from a study of T cells in tuberculosis. Here immunoSEQ multiplex PCR was the method, and the copy in TCRdb shows in-frame clones only, minus some. The repertoire holds about 30,000 clones, with around 90% as singletons. Sequencing was performed on PBMCs. The origin of this receptor is a donor aged 10-30 years with latent tuberculosis or without tuberculosis infection.

The CDR3 spells CASSYRPTDSPLHF. The CDR3 DNA is TGTGCCAGCAGTTACCGGCCGACAGATTCACCCCTCCACTTT. The chain uses TRBV6-5 and TRBJ1-6, with a weak D call TRBD1 (5 bases). The CDR3 runs to 14 residues. Germline CDR1 is MNHEY and CDR2 is SVGAGI. Deletions cut 2 bases from V and 8 bases from J, with 10 bases between.